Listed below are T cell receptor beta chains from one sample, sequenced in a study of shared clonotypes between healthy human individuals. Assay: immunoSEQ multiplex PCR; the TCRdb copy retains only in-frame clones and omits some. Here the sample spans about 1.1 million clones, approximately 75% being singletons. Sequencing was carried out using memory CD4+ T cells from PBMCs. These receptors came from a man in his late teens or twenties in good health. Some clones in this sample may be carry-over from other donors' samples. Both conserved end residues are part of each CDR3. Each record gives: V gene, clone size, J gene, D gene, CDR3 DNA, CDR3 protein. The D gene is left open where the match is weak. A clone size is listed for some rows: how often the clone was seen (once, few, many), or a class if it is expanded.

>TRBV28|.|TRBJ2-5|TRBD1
TGTGCCAGCAGTTTTTCGGGACAGGCCCCTGTGGGGGAGACCCAGTACTTC
CASSFSGQAPVGETQYF
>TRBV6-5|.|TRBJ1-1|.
TGTGCCAGCAGTTACTCGTCCCCCACTGAAGCTTTCTTT
CASSYSSPTEAFF
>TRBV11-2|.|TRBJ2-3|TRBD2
TGTGCCAGCAGCCGCGACGGACTAGCGGGAGGGCCGAACACAGATACGCAGTATTTT
CASSRDGLAGGPNTDTQYF
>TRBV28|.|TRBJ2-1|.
TGTGCCAGCAGCACTACGGAGGGAACCAATGAGCAGTTCTTC
CASSTTEGTNEQFF
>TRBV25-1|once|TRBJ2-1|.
TGTGCCAGCAGTAAACTCACAGGGATGGAGCAGTTCTTC
CASSKLTGMEQFF
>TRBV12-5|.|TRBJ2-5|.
TGTGCTAGTGCTGGGCAAGAGACCCAGTACTTC
CASAGQETQYF
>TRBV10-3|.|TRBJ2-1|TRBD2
TGTGCCATCAGTGAGCCCACTAGCGGTCTCTACAATGAGCAGTTCTTC
CAISEPTSGLYNEQFF
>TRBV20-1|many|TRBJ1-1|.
TGCAGTGCTCTCGGATTAGAAGCTTTCTTT
CSALGLEAFF
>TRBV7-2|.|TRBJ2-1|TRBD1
TGTGCCAGCAGCCCGACAGGGGATACCTACAATGAGCAGTTCTTC
CASSPTGDTYNEQFF
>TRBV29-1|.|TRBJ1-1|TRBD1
TGCAGCGTTGGTAACAGGGGGAACACTGAAGCTTTCTTT
CSVGNRGNTEAFF
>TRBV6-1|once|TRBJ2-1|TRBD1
TGTGCCAGCAGTGATCCCTGGACAGGGAACAATGAGCAGTTCTTC
CASSDPWTGNNEQFF
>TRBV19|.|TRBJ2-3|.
TGTGCCGCTCAGGGAGCGGCAGATACGCAGTATTTT
CAAQGAADTQYF
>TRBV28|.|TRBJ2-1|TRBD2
TGTGCCAGCTACGGGGGGTACAATGAGCAGTTCTTC
CASYGGYNEQFF
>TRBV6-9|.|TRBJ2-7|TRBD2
TGTGCCAGCAGTTACTCGTTAGCGGGAGGGTACGAGCAGTACTTC
CASSYSLAGGYEQYF
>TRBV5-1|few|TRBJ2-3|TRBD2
TGCGCCAGCACCTCCCGACGGGGGGGGCTCACAGATACGCAGTATTTT
CASTSRRGGLTDTQYF
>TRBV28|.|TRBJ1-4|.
TGTGCCAGCAGTTTAAGGTCGCAGGTAGCGGGGAAACTGTTTTTT
CASSLRSQVAGKLFF
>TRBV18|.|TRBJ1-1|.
TGTGCCAGCTCTCAGAACACTGAAGCTTTCTTT
CASSQNTEAFF
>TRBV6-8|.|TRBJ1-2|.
TGTGCCACCCCAGGCGGTACTAACTATGGCTACACCTTC
CATPGGTNYGYTF
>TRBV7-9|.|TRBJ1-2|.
TGTGCCAGCAGCCAGTGGAGGGGATATGGCTACACCTTC
CASSQWRGYGYTF
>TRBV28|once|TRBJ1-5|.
TGTGCCAGCAGTCCATATGGCAGCCTCAGTCAGTATAATCAGCCCCAGCATTTT
CASSPYGSLSQYNQPQHF
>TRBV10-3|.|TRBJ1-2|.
TGTGCCATCAGTGTAGACGACAGCTCCTATGGCTACACCTTC
CAISVDDSSYGYTF
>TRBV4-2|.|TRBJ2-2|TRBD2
TGTGCCAGCAGCCAAGCTACTAGCGGGAACACCGGGGAGCTGTTTTTT
CASSQATSGNTGELFF